The 14 T cell receptor beta chains given below trace back to one sample, sequenced in a study of blood T cell repertoires in COVID-19. The data were produced by immunoSEQ multiplex PCR, yet TCRdb's version contains in-frame clones alone and is incomplete. The data show some 390,000 clones, 70% to 90% seen once. What was sequenced was peripheral blood. The receptors stem from a woman aged 55-75 years with COVID-19, enrolled during active disease.

This clone came up once. This chain joins TRBV19 and TRBJ2-7; 8 nucleotides line up with TRBD1. CDR3 length equals 16 residues. The germline V gene encodes CDR1 LNHDA and CDR2 SQIVND (reference sequence). The trim removed 3 bases at V and 2 bases at J, leaving 9 bases unmatched. This CDR3 is CASSMGSRTGTYEQYF. In nucleotides, the CDR3 is TGTGCCAGTAGTATGGGTTCCCGGACAGGGACCTACGAGCAGTACTTC. The whole variable domain, filled in from reference TRBV19 and TRBJ2-7, reads DGGITQSPKYLFRKEGQNVTLSCEQNLNHDAMYWYRQDPGQGLRLIYYSQIVNDFQKGDIAEGYSVSREKKESFPLTVTSAQKNPTAFYLCASSMGSRTGTYEQYFGPGTRLTVT.

This clone occurred once. This chain uses TRBV7-2 with TRBJ1-4; D possibly corresponds to TRBD1 (5 bases). The V gene's germline CDR1 is SGHTA and CDR2 FQGNSA. This CDR3 has 16 residues. The germline V and J ends were trimmed by 5 bases and 4 bases, with 17 bases remaining between them. The chain's CDR3 is CASSPGWQGLNEKLFF. The CDR3 nucleotides read TGTGCCAGCAGCCCTGGGTGGCAGGGTCTTAATGAAAAACTGTTTTTT.

This chain links TRBV11-3 with TRBJ2-1; possibly TRBD1 for D (6 bases). V lost 5 bases to trimming and J lost 5 bases, with 10 bases between them. Germline V CDR1 and CDR2: SGHNT, YENEEA. The CDR3 spans 13 residues. CDR3 DNA: TGTGCCAGCAGCCCCACAGGGAACAATGAGCAGTTCTTC. Its protein is CASSPTGNNEQFF.

V is TRBV13 and J is TRBJ1-2, with 8 nucleotides matching TRBD1. Losses at the gene ends were 7 bases for V and 3 bases for J; bases not matched to a gene: 16. The germline V gene has CDR1 PRHDT and CDR2 FYEKMQ (reference sequence). This CDR3 has 17 amino acids. CDR3 sequence: CASKGRGPVVSDYGYTF. The DNA for the CDR3 is TGTGCCAGCAAAGGCAGGGGGCCAGTAGTGTCAGACTATGGCTACACCTTC.

The chain employs TRBV19 and TRBJ1-5; D is possibly TRBD1 (5 bases). This CDR3 spans 14 amino acids. Germline V lookup: CDR1 LNHDA, CDR2 SQIVND (reference sequence). The V gene lost 8 bases and the J gene lost 4 bases, with 15 bases spanning the gap. CDR3 DNA: TGTGCCAGTTCTGGTAGGCAGGGAAATCAGCCCCAGCATTTT. Protein sequence: CASSGRQGNQPQHF.

As for this clone: In the same sample, other DNA sequences code for this CDR3. This chain connects TRBV18 to TRBJ2-1, with D maybe TRBD1 (6 bases). This CDR3 spans 12 amino acids. Trimming left V 4 bases short and J 7 bases short, with 8 bases between. Germline loops: CDR1 KGHSH, CDR2 LQKENI. The CDR3 DNA follows: TGTGCCAGCTCACAACAGGGTAATGAGCAGTTCTTC. Translated, it gives CASSQQGNEQFF.

The rearrangement joins TRBV19 to TRBJ1-1, with no clear D. CDR3 length equals 17 residues. The V and J ends lost 5 bases and 2 bases respectively, with 21 bases between them. CDR1 LNHDA and CDR2 SQIVND come from the germline V gene (reference sequence). CDR3 sequence reads: CASSARGSGIGNTEAFF. For the CDR3, the DNA is TGTGCCAGTAGTGCCCGAGGGAGTGGAATCGGCAACACTGAAGCTTTCTTT. The full variable domain, rest sourced from reference TRBV19 and TRBJ1-1, is DGGITQSPKYLFRKEGQNVTLSCEQNLNHDAMYWYRQDPGQGLRLIYYSQIVNDFQKGDIAEGYSVSREKKESFPLTVTSAQKNPTAFYLCASSARGSGIGNTEAFFGQGTRLTVV.

This clone appeared a single time. The rearrangement links TRBV4-1 to TRBJ1-5, with 8 bases matching TRBD1. CDR3 length equals 15 residues. Losses at the gene ends were 5 bases for V and 6 bases for J; bases not matched to a gene: 9. Germline values: CDR1 MGHRA, CDR2 YSYEKL. The CDR3 DNA follows: TGCGCCAGCAGCACTACAGGGGGGTGGGGTCAGCCCCAGCATTTT. Translated: CASSTTGGWGQPQHF.

V is TRBV15 and J is TRBJ2-2; the match to TRBD2 covers 7 bases. Germline loops: CDR1 LNHNV, CDR2 YYDKDF (reference sequence). The CDR3 has 16 amino acids. V shed 2 bases, J shed 2 bases, and the junction held 5 bases outside the gene matches. The CDR3 loop is CATSRNSGPNTGELFF. The CDR3 bases are TGTGCCACCAGCAGAAATAGCGGGCCCAACACCGGGGAGCTGTTTTTT. Full variable domain (outside the CDR3, taken from reference TRBV15 and TRBJ2-2): DAMVIQNPRYQVTQFGKPVTLSCSQTLNHNVMYWYQQKSSQAPKLLFHYYDKDFNNEADTPDNFQSRRPNTSFCFLDIRSPGLGDTAMYLCATSRNSGPNTGELFFGEGSRLTVL.

This clone appeared a single time. This chain links TRBV2 with TRBJ2-2; 10 bases map to TRBD2. J gave up 6 bases and V 6 bases, and 7 bases lay outside the gene matches. CDR3 length: 15 amino acids. From germline, CDR1 is SNHLY and CDR2 FYNNEI. DNA for the CDR3: TGTGCCAGCAGCAAAAATAGCGGGGGGCCCGGGGAGCTGTTTTTT. This gives the protein CASSKNSGGPGELFF.

V usage is TRBV19 and J usage is TRBJ1-1, with TRBD1 identical over 8 bases. The CDR3 spans 15 residues. Germline V lookup: CDR1 LNHDA, CDR2 SQIVND (reference sequence). The ends lost 6 bases at V and 0 bases at J; junction bases unmatched: 6. The CDR3 protein is CASSRTGGMNTEAFF. The CDR3 DNA follows: TGTGCCAGTAGCCGAACAGGGGGAATGAACACTGAAGCTTTCTTT. Full variable domain (rest looked up from reference TRBV19 and TRBJ1-1): DGGITQSPKYLFRKEGQNVTLSCEQNLNHDAMYWYRQDPGQGLRLIYYSQIVNDFQKGDIAEGYSVSREKKESFPLTVTSAQKNPTAFYLCASSRTGGMNTEAFFGQGTRLTVV.

This clone has only one observation. This rearrangement joins TRBV14 to TRBJ2-1; 8 bases agree with TRBD2. Germline trimming cut 2 bases from V and 6 bases from J; bases unmatched to any gene: 9. Germline V gene lookup returns CDR1 SGHDN and CDR2 FVKESK. This CDR3 contains 16 residues. In DNA form, the CDR3 reads TGTGCCAGCAGCCAACGGAGTACTAGCGGCACCAATGAGCAGTTCTTC. Protein sequence: CASSQRSTSGTNEQFF. The full variable domain, with the rest looked up from reference TRBV14 and TRBJ2-1, is EAGVTQFPSHSVIEKGQTVTLRCDPISGHDNLYWYRRVMGKEIKFLLHFVKESKQDESGMPNNRFLAERTGGTYSTLKVQPAELEDSGVYFCASSQRSTSGTNEQFFGPGTRLTVL.

The rearrangement links TRBV2 to TRBJ2-2; D is possibly TRBD1 (5 bases). Germline loops: CDR1 SNHLY, CDR2 FYNNEI. V was pared by 2 bases and J by 1 base, with 5 bases between. The CDR3 consists of 14 residues. CDR3 nucleotide sequence: TGTGCCAGCAGTGAACAGGGGAACACCGGGGAGCTGTTTTTT. The encoded protein is CASSEQGNTGELFF.

This clone was counted many times. The chain uses TRBV2 and TRBJ1-2; D possibly corresponds to TRBD1 (6 bases). V lost 10 bases and J lost 8, with 17 bases in between. This CDR3 contains 12 residues. The V gene's germline CDR1 is SNHLY and CDR2 FYNNEI. The CDR3 sequence: CATPRGAKGYTF. CDR3 DNA: TGTGCCACCCCCCGGGGGGCGAAGGGCTACACCTTC. The entire variable domain, with the rest obtained from reference TRBV2 and TRBJ1-2, is as follows: EPEVTQTPSHQVTQMGQEVILRCVPISNHLYFYWYRQILGQKVEFLVSFYNNEISEKSEIFDDQFSVERPDGSNFTLKIRSTKLEDSAMYFCATPRGAKGYTFGSGTRLTVV.